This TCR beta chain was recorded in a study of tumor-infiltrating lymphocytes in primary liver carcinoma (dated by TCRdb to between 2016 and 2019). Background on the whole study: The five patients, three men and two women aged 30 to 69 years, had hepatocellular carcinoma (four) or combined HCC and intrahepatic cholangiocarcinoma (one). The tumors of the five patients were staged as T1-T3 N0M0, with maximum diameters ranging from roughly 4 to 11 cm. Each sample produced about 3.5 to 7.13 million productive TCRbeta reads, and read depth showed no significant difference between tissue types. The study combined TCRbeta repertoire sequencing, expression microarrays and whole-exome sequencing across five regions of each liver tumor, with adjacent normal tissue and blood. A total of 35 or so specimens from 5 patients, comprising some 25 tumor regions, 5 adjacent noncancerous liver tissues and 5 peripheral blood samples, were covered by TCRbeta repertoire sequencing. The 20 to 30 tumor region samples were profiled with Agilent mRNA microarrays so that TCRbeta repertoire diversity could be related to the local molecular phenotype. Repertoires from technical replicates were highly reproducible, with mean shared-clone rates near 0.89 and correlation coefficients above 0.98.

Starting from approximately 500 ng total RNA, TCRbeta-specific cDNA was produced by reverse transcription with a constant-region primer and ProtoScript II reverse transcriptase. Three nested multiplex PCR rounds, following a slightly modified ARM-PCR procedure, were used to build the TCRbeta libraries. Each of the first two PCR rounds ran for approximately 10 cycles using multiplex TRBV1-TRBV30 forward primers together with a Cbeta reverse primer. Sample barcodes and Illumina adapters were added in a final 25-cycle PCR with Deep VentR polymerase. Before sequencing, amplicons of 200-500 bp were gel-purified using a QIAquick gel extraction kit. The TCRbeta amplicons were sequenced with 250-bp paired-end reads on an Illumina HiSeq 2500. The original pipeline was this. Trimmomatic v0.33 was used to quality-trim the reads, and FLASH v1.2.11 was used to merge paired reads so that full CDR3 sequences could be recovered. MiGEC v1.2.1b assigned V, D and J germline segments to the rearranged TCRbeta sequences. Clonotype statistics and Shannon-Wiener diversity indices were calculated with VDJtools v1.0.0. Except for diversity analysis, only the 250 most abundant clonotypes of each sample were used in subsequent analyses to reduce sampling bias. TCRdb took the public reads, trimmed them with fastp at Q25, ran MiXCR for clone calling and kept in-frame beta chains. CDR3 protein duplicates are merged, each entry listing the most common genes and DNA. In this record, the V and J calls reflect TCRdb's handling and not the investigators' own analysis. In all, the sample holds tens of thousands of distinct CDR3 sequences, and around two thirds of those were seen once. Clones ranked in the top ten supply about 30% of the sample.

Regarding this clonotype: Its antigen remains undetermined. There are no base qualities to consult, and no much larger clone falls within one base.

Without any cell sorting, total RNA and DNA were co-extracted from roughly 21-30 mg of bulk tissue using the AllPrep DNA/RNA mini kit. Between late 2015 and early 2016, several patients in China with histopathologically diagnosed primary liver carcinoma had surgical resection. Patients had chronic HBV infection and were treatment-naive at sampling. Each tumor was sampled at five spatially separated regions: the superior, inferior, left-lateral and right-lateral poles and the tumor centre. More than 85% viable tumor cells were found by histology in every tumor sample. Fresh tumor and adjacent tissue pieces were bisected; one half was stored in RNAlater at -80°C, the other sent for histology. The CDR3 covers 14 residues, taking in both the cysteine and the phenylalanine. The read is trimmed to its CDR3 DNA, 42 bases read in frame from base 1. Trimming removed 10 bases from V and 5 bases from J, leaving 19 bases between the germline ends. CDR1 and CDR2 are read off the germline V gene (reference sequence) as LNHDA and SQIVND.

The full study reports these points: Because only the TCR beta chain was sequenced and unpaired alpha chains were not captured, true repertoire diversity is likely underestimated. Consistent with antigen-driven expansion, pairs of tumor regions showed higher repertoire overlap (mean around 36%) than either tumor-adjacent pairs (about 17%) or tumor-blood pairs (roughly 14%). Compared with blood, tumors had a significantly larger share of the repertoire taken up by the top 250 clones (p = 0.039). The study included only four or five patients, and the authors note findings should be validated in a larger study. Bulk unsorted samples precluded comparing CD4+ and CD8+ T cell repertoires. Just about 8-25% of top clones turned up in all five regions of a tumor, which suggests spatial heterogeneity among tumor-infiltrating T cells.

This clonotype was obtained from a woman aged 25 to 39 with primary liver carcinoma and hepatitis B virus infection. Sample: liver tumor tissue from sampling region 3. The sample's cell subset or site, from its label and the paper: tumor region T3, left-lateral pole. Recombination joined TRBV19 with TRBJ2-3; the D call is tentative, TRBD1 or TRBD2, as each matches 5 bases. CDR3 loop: CANTPVGAGDTQYF. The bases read TGTGCCAACACTCCCGTTGGGGCGGGAGATACGCAGTATTTT. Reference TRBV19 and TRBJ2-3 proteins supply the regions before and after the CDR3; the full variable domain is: DGGITQSPKYLFRKEGQNVTLSCEQNLNHDAMYWYRQDPGQGLRLIYYSQIVNDFQKGDIAEGYSVSREKKESFPLTVTSAQKNPTAFYLCANTPVGAGDTQYFGPGTRLTVL.